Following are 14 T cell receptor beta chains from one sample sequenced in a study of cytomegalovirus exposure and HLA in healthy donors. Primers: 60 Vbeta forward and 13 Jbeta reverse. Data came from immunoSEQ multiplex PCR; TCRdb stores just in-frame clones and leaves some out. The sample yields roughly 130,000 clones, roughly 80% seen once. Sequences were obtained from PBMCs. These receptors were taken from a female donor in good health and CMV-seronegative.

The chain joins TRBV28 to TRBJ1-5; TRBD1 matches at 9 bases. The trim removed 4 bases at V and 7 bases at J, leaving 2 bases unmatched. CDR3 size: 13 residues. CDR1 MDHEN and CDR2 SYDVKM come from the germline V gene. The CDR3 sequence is CASSWDRAQPQHF. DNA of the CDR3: TGTGCCAGCAGTTGGGACAGGGCGCAGCCCCAGCATTTT.

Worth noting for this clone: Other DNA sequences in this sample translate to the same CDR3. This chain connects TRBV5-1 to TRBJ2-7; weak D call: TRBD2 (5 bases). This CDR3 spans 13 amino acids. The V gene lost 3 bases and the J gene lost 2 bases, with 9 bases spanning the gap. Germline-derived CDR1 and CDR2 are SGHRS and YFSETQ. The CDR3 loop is CASSSGGTYEQYF. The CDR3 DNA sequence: TGCGCCAGCAGCTCCGGAGGCACCTACGAGCAGTACTTC.

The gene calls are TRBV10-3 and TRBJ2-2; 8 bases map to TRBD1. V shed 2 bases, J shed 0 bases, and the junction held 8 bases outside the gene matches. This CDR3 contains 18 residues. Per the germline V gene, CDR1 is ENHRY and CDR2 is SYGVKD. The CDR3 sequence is CAISEPPGGGTNTGELFF. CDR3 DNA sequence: TGTGCCATCAGTGAGCCACCAGGGGGCGGGACGAACACCGGGGAGCTGTTTTTT.

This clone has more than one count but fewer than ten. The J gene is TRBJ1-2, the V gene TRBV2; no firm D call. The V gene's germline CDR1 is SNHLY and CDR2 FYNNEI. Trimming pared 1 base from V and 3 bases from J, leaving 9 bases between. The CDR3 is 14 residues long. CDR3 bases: TGTGCCAGCAGTGAAGGTGGCAGTTACTATGGCTACACCTTC. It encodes CASSEGGSYYGYTF.

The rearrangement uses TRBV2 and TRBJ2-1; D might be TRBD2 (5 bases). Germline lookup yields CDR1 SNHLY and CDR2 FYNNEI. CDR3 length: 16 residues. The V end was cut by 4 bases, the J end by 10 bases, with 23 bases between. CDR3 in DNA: TGTGCCAGCAGTGGAACCTGGGCCCTAAACGGCGGGGAGCAGTTCTTC. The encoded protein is CASSGTWALNGGEQFF.

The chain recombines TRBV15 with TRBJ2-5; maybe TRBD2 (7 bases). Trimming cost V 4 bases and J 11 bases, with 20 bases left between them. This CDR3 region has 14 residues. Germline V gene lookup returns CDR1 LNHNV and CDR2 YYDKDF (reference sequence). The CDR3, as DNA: TGTGCCACCAGCACCGTGGGGGGGCTATATGAGCAGTACTTC. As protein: CATSTVGGLYEQYF.

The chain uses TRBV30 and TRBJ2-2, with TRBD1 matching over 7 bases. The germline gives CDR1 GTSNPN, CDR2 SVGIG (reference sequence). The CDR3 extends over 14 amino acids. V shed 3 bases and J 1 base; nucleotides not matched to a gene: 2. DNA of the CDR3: TGTGCCTGGAGACGGACAGGGAACACCGGGGAGCTGTTTTTT. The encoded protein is CAWRRTGNTGELFF.

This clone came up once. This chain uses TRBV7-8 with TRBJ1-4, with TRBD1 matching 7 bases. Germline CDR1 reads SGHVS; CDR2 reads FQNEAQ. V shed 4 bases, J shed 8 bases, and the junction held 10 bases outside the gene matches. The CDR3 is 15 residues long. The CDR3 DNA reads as TGTGCCAGCAGCTCAACAGGGGCACCGTACGAAAAACTGTTTTTT. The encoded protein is CASSSTGAPYEKLFF.

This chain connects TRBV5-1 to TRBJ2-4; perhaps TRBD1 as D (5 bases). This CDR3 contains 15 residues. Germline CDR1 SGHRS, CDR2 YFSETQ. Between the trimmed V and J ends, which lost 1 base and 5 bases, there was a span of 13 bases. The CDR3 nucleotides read TGCGCCAGCAGCTTGTGGCAGGGAAGGGAAAACATTCAGTACTTC. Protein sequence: CASSLWQGRENIQYF. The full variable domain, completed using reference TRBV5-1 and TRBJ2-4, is KAGVTQTPRYLIKTRGQQVTLSCSPISGHRSVSWYQQTPGQGLQFLFEYFSETQRNKGNFPGRFSGRQFSNSRSEMNVSTLELGDSALYLCASSLWQGRENIQYFGAGTRLSVL.

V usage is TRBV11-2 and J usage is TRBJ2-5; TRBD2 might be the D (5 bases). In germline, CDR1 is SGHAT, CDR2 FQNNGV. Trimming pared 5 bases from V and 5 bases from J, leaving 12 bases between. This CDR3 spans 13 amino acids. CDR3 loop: CASSRGQWETQYF. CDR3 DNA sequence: TGTGCCAGCAGCCGAGGGCAGTGGGAGACCCAGTACTTC.

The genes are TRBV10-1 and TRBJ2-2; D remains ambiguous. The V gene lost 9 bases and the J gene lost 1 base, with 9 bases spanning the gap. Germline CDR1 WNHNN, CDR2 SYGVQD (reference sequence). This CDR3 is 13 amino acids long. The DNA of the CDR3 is TGCGCCAGAACACCTTTGAACACCGGGGAGCTGTTTTTT. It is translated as CARTPLNTGELFF.

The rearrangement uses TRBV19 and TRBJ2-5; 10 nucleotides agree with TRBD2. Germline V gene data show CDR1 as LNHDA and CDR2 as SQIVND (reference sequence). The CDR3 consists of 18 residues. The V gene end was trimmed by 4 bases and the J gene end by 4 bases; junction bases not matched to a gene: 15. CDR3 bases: TGTGCCAGTAGTAGGGAACCAGCGGGAGGGCCGGAAGGAGAGACCCAGTACTTC. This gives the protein CASSREPAGGPEGETQYF.

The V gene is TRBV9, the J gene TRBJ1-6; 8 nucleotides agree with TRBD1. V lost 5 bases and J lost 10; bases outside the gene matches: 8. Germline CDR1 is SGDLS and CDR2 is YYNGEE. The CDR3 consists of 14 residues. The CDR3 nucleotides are TGTGCCAGCAGTCAGGGGGCCGAGTACTCACCCCTCCACTTT. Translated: CASSQGAEYSPLHF. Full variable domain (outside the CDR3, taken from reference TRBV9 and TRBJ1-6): DSGVTQTPKHLITATGQRVTLRCSPRSGDLSVYWYQQSLDQGLQFLIQYYNGEERAKGNILERFSAQQFPDLHSELNLSSLELGDSALYFCASSQGAEYSPLHFGNGTRLTVT.

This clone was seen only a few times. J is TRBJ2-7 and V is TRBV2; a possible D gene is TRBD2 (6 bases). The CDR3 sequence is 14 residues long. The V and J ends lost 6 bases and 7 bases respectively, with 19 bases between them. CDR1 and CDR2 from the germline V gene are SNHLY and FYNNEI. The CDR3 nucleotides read TGTGCCAGCAGCTCCCTGTCCCGGGGAGGTGAGCAGTACTTC. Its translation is CASSSLSRGGEQYF.